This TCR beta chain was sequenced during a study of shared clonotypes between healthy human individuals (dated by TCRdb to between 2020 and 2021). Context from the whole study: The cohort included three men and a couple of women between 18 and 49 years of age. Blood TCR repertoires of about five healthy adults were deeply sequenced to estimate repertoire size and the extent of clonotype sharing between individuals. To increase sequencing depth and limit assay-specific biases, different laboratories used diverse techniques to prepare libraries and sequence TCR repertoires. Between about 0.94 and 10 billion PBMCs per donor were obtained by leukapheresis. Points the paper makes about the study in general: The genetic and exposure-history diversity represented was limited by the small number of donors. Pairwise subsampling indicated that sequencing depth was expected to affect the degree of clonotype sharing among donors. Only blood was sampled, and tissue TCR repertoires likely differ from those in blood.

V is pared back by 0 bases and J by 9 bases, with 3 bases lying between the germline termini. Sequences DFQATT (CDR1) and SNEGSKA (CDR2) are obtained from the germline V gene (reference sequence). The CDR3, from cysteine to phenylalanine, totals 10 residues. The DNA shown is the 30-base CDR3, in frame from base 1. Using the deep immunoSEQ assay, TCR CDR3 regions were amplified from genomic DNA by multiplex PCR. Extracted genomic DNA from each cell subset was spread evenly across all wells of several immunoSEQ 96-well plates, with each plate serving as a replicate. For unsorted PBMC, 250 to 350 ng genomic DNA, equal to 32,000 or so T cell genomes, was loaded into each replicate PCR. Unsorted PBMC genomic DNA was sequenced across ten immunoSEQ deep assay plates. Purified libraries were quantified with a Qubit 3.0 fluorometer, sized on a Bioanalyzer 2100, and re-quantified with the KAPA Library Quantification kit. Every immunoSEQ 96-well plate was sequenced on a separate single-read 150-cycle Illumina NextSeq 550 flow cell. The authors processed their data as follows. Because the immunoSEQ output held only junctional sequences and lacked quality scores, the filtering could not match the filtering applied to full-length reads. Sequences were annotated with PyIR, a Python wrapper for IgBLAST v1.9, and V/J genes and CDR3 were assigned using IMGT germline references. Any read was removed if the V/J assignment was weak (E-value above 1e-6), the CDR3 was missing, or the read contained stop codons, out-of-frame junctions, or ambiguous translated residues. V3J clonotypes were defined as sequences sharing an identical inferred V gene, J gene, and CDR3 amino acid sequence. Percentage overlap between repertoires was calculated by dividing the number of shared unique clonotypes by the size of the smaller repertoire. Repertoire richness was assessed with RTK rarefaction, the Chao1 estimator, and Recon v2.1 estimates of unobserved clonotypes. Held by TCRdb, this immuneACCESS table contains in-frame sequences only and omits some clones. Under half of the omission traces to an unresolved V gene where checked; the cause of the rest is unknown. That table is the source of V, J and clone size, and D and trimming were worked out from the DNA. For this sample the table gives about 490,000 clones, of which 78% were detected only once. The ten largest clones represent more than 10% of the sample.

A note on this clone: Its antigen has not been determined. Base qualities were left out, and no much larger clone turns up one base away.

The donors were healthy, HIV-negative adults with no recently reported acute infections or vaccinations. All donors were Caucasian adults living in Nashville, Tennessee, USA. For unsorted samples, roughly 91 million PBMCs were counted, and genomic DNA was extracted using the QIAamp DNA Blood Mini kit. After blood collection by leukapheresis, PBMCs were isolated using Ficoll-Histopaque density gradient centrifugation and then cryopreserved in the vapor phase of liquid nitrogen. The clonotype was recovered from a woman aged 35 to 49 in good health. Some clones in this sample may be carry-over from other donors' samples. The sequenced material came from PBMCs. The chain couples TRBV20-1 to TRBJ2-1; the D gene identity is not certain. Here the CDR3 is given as CSARDFEQFF. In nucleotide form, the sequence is TGCAGTGCTAGAGATTTTGAGCAGTTCTTC.